The sequence of this TCR beta chain was determined in a study of pediatric ulcerative colitis. Using immunoSEQ multiplex PCR, the repertoire was profiled, and TCRdb retains in-frame clones only, with some absent. The sample has about 64,000 clones; about 86% are singletons. Germline lookup yields CDR1 SGHDN and CDR2 FVKESK. The junction had 10 bases not matched to a gene; V was cut back by 0 bases and J by 2 bases. CDR3 length: 17 residues. Turning to this clone: Its antigen is not identified.

General study findings and limits: Substantially fewer templates came from two patients' blood samples.

Specimen: blood. This TCR was recovered from a boy aged 5-17 years with severe ulcerative colitis. The chain carries TRBV14 and TRBJ2-7; 7 bases are shared with TRBD1. The CDR3 DNA is TGTGCCAGCAGCCAAGACACTCGGACAGGTGGGACCTACGAGCAGTACTTC. Its translation is CASSQDTRTGGTYEQYF.